One TCR beta chain is described in this entry. The target antigen is unknown. The data derive from a study of cytomegalovirus exposure and HLA in healthy donors. General study findings and limits: The study labeled more than 150 TCR beta chains cytomegalovirus-associated.

The germline V gene has CDR1 SGHVS and CDR2 FNYEAQ. V trimming: 1 base; J trimming: 3 bases; junction bases outside the gene matches: 4. The CDR3 sequence is 16 residues long. Repertoires were generated with immunoSEQ multiplex PCR, while TCRdb's copy carries only in-frame clones and drops some. Here the sample spans about 120,000 clones, roughly 83% being singletons. This chain uses TRBV7-6 with TRBJ2-2, with 8 bases identical to TRBD1. Input material: PBMCs. The clonotype originates from a man aged 18-30 years in good health and CMV-seronegative. The CDR3 spells CASSLGQGAYTGELFF. The CDR3 region has the DNA TGTGCCAGCAGCTTAGGCCAGGGGGCGTACACCGGGGAGCTGTTTTTT.